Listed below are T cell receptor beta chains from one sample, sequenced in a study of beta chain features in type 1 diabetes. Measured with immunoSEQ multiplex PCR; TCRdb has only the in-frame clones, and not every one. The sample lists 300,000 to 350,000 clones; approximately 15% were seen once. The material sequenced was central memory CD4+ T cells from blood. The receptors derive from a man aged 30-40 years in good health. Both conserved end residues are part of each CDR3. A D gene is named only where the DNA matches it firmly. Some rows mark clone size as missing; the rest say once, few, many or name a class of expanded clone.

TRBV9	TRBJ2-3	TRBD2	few	TGTGCCAGCAGCGTCAGCGGGGGGTCTTACGATACGCAGTATTTT	CASSVSGGSYDTQYF
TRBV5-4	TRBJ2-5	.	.	TGTGCCAGCAGCTTGAATATAGGGGGAAAAGAGACCCAGTACTTC	CASSLNIGGKETQYF
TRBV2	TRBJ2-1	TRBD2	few	TGTGCCAGCAGTTTGAGTAGCGGGAGGTCCGATGAGCAGTTCTTC	CASSLSSGRSDEQFF
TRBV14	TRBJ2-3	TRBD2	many	TGTGCCAGCAGCCAATTGGCTAGCGGGGGCACAGATACGCAGTATTTT	CASSQLASGGTDTQYF
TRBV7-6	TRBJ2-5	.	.	TGTGCCAGCAGCCAAGACGGGGGTGGACAAGAGACCCAGTACTTC	CASSQDGGGQETQYF
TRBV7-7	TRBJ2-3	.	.	TGTGCCAGCAGCCAGACCGTGGATACGCAGTATTTT	CASSQTVDTQYF
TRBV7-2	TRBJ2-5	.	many	TGTGCCAGCAGCTTACCGTCGGAGACCCAGTACTTC	CASSLPSETQYF
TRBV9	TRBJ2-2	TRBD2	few	TGTGCCAGCAGCGGGACTAGCGGGGGGACGAACACCGGGGAGCTGTTTTTT	CASSGTSGGTNTGELFF
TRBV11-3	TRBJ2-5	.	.	TGTGCCAGCAGTGATAACCAAGAGACCCAGTACTTC	CASSDNQETQYF
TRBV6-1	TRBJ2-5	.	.	TGTGCCAGCACAGCCGGGGGGCAGGGGACCCAGTACTTC	CASTAGGQGTQYF
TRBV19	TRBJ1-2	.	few	TGTGCCAGTAGTACCAACCATATGATGACCTTC	CASSTNHMMTF
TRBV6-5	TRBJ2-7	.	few	TGTGCCAGCAGTCTAGACAATAATCTCTACGAGCAGTACTTC	CASSLDNNLYEQYF
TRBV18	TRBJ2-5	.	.	TGTGCCAGCTCACTCAGGCTATCGGACACCCAAGAGACCCAGTACTTC	CASSLRLSDTQETQYF
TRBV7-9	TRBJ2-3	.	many	TGTGCCAGCAGCTTAGACATGGGTCGTAGGGATACGCAGTATTTT	CASSLDMGRRDTQYF
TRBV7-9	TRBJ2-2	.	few	TGTGCCAGCAGCCCTACAGGGACGAACACCGGGGAGCTGTTTTTT	CASSPTGTNTGELFF
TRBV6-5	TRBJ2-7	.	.	TGTGCCAGCAGTCAGGGGTTTCAGTACGAGCAGTACTTC	CASSQGFQYEQYF
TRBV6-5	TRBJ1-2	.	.	TGTGCCAGCAGGGGCAAACAGGGCTCCTATGGCTACACCTTC	CASRGKQGSYGYTF
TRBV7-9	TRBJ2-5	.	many	TGTGCCAGCAGCTTAGCCGCAACTTTCCAAGAGACCCAGTACTTC	CASSLAATFQETQYF
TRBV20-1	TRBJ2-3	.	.	TGCAGTGCTAGAGGGGGAGATACGCAGTATTTT	CSARGGDTQYF
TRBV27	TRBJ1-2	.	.	TGTGCCAGCAGTTTATCCGCCACCTATGGCTACACCTTC	CASSLSATYGYTF
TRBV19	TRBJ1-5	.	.	TGTGCCAGTAGCGCCTCCGGGGGTATAAGAAATCAGCCCCAGCATTTT	CASSASGGIRNQPQHF
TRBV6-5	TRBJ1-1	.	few	TGTGCCAGCAGTTACGCCGTCGGGGGGCTCCACACTGAAGCTTTCTTT	CASSYAVGGLHTEAFF